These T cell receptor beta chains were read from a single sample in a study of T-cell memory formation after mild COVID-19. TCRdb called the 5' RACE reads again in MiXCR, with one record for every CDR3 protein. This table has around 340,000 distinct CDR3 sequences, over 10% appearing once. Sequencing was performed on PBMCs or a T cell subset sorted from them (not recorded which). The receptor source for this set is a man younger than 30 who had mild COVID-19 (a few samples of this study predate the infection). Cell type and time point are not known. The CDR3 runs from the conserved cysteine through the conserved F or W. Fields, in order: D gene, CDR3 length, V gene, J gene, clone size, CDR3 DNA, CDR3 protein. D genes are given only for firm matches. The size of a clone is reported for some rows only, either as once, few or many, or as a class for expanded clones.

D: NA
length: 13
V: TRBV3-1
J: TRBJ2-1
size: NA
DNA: TGTGCCAGCAGCCAAGCTTCCTACAATGAGCAGTTCTTC
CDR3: CASSQASYNEQFF

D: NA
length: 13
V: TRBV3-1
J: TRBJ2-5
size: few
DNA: TGTGCCACCGAACAGAACTCGGGAGAGACCCAGTACTTC
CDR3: CATEQNSGETQYF

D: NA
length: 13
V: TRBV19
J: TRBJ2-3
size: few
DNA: TGTGCCACCGCGACGACGACGGGGGATACGCAGTATTTT
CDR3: CATATTTGDTQYF

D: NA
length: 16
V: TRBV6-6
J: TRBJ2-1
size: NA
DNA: TGTGCCAGCAGTTACCAGGACCCACGAGCATACAATGAGCAGTTCTTC
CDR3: CASSYQDPRAYNEQFF

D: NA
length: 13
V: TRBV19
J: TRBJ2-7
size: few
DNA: TGTGCCAGTAGCCCAAGGGCGATCTACGAGCAGTACTTC
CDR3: CASSPRAIYEQYF

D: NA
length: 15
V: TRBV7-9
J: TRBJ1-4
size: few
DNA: TGTGCCAGCAGCACCTTTGGATATGGGGAAGAAAAACTGTTTTTT
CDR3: CASSTFGYGEEKLFF

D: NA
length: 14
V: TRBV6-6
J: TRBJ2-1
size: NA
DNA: TGTGACAGCAGTTACGGGGCCCAGACCGTCGAGCAGTTCTTC
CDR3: CDSSYGAQTVEQFF

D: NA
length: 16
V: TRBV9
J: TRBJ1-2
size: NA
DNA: TGTGCCAGCAGCGTAGTGGCCTCAGGGGCGGTTTATGGCTACACCTTC
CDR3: CASSVVASGAVYGYTF

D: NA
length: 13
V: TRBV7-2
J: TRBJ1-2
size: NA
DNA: TGTGCCAGCAGCTTGGGCAGGGACTATGGCTACACCTTC
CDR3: CASSLGRDYGYTF

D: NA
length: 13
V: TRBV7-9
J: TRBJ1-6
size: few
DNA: TGTGCCAGCAGCTTAGATTGGAATTCACCCCTCCACTTT
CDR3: CASSLDWNSPLHF

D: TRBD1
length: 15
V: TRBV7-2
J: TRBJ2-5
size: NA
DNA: TGTGCCAGCAGCTCACGGACAGGGACCCAAGAGACCCAGTACTTC
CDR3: CASSSRTGTQETQYF

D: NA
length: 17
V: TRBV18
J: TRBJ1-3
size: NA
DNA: TGTGCCAGCTCACCGGCCGAGATAACGACAGGAACGGACACCATATATTTT
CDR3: CASSPAEITTGTDTIYF

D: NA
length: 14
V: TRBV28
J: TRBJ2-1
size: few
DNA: TGTGCCAGCAGCCATCCTGTCATGATAGATGAGCAGTTCTTC
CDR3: CASSHPVMIDEQFF

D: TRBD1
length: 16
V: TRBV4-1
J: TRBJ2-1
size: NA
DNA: TGCGCCAGCAGCCTATACCGGGACAGGGAGCACAATGAGCAGTTCTTC
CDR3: CASSLYRDREHNEQFF

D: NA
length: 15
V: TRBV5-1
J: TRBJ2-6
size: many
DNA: TGCGCCAGCAGCGGTGACACGGCTGGGGCCAACGTCCTGACTTTC
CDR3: CASSGDTAGANVLTF

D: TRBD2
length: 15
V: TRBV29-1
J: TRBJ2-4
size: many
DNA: TGCAGCGTGCAAGGACTAGCGGGGTCCAAAAACATTCAGTACTTC
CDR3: CSVQGLAGSKNIQYF

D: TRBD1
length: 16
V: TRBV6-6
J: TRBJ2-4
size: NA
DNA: TGTGCCAGCAGTTACTCCCTGACAGGGAGTGAAAACATTCAGTACTTC
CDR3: CASSYSLTGSENIQYF

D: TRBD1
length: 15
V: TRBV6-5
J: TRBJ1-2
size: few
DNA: TGTGCCAGCAGTTACTTCACGACAGGGAGCTATGGCTACACCTTC
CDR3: CASSYFTTGSYGYTF

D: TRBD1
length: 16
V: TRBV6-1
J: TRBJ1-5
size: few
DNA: TGTGCCGGGGGACAGCTCGACCGAGGGGGCAATCAGCCCCAGCATTTT
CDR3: CAGGQLDRGGNQPQHF

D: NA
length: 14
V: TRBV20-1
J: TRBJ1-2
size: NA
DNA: TGCAGTGGGAACCCCGGAGGGCCCACCTATGGCTACACCTTC
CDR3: CSGNPGGPTYGYTF

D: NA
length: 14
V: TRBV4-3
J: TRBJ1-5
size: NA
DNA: TGCGCCAGCAGCCAAAGGACGAGTAATCAGCCCCAGCATTTT
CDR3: CASSQRTSNQPQHF

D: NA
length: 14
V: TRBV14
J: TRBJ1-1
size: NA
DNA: TGTGCCAGCAGCCAAGAGTTTTCAGGGGCAACGGCTTTCTTT
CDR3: CASSQEFSGATAFF

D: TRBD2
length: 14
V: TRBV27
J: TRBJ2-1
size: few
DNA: TGTGCCAGCGGCGGGGGGAACCCCTACAATGAGCAGTTCTTC
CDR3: CASGGGNPYNEQFF

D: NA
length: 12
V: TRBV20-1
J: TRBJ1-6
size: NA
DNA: TGCAGTGCTAGGAGAAGTAATTCACCCCTCCACTTT
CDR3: CSARRSNSPLHF

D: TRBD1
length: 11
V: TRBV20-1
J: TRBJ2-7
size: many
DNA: TGCAGTGCACAGGGGGATGACGAGCAGTACTTC
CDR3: CSAQGDDEQYF

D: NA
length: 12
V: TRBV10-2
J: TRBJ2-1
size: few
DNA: TGCGCCAGCAGTGCTGGTTATGTTGAGCAGTTCTTC
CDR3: CASSAGYVEQFF

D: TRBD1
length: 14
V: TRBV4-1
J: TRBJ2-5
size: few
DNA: TGCGCCAGCAGCCCCCTCCCAGGGGGAGAGACCCAGTACTTC
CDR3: CASSPLPGGETQYF

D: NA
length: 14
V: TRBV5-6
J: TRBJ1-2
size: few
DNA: TGTGCCAGCAGCTTCGGTACGCAGAGCTATGGCTACACCTTC
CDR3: CASSFGTQSYGYTF

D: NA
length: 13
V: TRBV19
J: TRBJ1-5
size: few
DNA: TGTGCCAGTAGTATCGGATGGAATCAGCCCCAGCATTTT
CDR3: CASSIGWNQPQHF

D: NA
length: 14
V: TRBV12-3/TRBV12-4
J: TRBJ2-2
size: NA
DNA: TGTGCCAGCAGTTTCCTGCTACAGGGCGGGGAGCTGTTTTTT
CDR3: CASSFLLQGGELFF

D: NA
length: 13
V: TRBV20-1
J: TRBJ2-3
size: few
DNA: TGCAGTGCAAGGCTGGGGGCATTGGATACGCAGTATTTT
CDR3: CSARLGALDTQYF

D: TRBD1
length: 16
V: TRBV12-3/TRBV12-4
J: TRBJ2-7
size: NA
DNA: TGTGCCAGCACCCCGACAGGGGCAATTGGGTCCTACGAGCAGTACTTC
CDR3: CASTPTGAIGSYEQYF

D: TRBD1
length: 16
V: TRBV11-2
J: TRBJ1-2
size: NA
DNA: TGTGCCAGCAGCTTAGATTCCGGGACAGGGCCCTATGGCTACACCTTC
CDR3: CASSLDSGTGPYGYTF

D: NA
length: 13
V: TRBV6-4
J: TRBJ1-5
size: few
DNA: TGTGCCATCGTGGGGGCTAGCGATCAGCCCCAGCATTTT
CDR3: CAIVGASDQPQHF

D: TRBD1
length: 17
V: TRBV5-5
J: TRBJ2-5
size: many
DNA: TGTGCCAGCAGCTTATCGGGTAGCCCGACAGGGCAAGAGACCCAGTACTTC
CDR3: CASSLSGSPTGQETQYF

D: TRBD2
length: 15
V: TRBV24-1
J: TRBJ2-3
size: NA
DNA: TGTGCCACCAGTCAGGCGGGGGATGCGACAGATACGCAGTATTTT
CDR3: CATSQAGDATDTQYF

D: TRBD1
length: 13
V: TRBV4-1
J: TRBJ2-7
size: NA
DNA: TGCGCCAGCGGTTTCGACAGGGGCTACGAGCAGTACTTC
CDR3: CASGFDRGYEQYF

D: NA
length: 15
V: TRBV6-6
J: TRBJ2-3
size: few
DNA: TGTGCCAGCAGTGGGATAGGAGCATCTTCGGATACGCAGTATTTT
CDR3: CASSGIGASSDTQYF

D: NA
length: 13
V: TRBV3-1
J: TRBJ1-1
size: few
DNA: TGTGCCAGCAGCCGACAGGTTCCCACTGAAGCTTTCTTT
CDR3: CASSRQVPTEAFF

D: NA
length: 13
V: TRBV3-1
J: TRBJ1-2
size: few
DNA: TGTGCCAGCAGCCAGGCGGCGGGCTATGGCTACACCTTC
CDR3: CASSQAAGYGYTF

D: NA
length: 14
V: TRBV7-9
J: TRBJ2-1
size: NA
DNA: TGTGCCAGCAGCTTAGAGACAAATTACAATGAGCAGTTCTTC
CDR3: CASSLETNYNEQFF

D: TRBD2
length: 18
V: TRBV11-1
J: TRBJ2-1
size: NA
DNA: TGTGCCAGCAGCTTAGCGCTTCCCCTAGCGGGGGGTTACAATGAGCAGTTCTTC
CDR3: CASSLALPLAGGYNEQFF

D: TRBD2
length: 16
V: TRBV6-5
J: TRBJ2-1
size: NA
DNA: TGTGCCAGCAGTTACTCCCGCAGCGGGGGATACAATGAGCAGTTCTTC
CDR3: CASSYSRSGGYNEQFF

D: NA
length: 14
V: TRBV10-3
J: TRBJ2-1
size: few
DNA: TGTGCCATCAGTGAGTCGACTCGGGTTGATGAGCAGTTCTTC
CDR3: CAISESTRVDEQFF

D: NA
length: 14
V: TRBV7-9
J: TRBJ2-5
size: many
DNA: TGTGCCAGCAGACCGACGGGGTACCAAGAGACCCAGTACTTC
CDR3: CASRPTGYQETQYF